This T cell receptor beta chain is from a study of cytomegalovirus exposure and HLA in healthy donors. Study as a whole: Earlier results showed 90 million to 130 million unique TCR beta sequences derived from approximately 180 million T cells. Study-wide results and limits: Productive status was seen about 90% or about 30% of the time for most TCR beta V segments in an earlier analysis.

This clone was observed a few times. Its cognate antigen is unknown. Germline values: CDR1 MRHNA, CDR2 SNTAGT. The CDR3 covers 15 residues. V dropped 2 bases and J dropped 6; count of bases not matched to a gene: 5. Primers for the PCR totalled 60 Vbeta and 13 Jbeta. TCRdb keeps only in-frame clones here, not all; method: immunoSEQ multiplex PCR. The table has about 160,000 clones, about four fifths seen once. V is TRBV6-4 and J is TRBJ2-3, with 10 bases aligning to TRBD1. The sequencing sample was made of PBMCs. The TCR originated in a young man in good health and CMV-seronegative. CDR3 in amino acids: CASSDRTGGLDTQYF. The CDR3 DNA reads TGTGCCAGCAGTGACAGGACAGGGGGTTTGGATACGCAGTATTTT.